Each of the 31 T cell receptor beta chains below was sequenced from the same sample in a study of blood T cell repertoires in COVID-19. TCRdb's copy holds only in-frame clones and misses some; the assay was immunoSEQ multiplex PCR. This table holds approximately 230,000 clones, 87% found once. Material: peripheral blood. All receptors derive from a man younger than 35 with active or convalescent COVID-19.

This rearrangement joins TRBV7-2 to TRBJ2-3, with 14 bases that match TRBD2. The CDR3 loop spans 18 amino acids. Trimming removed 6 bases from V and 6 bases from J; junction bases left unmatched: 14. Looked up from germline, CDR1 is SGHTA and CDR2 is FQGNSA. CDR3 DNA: TGTGCCAGCAGTCCTCGACCCGGGACTAGCGGGGGCCCCGATACGCAGTATTTT. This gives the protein CASSPRPGTSGGPDTQYF.

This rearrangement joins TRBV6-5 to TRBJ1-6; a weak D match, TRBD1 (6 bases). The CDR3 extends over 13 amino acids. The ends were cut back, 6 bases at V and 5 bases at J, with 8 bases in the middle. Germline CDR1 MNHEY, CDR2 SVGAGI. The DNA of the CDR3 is TGTGCCAGCAGAAGGACAGATAATTCACCCCTCCACTTT. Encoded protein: CASRRTDNSPLHF.

Here the CDR3 DNA reads TGTGCCAGCAGCTTGGGAGCAGGGGTAGGACATAATTCACCCCTCCACTTT. Translation gives CASSLGAGVGHNSPLHF. The chain couples TRBV7-2 to TRBJ1-6, with D possibly being TRBD1 (6 bases). The germline V gene has CDR1 SGHTA and CDR2 FQGNSA. Trimming pared 3 bases from V and 5 bases from J, leaving 17 bases between. The CDR3 has 17 residues. Full variable domain (missing parts from reference TRBV7-2 and TRBJ1-6): GAGVSQSPSNKVTEKGKDVELRCDPISGHTALYWYRQSLGQGLEFLIYFQGNSAPDKSGLPSDRFSAERTGGSVSTLTIQRTQQEDSAVYLCASSLGAGVGHNSPLHFGNGTRLTVT.

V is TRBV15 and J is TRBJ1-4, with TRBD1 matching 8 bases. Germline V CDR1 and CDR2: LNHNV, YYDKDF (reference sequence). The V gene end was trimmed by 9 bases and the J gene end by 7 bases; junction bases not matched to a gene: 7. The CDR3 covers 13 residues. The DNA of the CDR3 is TGTGCCACATCCCCGGACAGGGCTGAAAAACTGTTTTTT. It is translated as CATSPDRAEKLFF.

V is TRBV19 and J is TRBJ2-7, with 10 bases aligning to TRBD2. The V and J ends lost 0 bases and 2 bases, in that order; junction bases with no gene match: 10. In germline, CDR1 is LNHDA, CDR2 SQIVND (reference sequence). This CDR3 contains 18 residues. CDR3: CASSIDFGLAGAPYEQYF. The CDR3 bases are TGTGCCAGTAGTATAGATTTTGGCCTAGCGGGAGCACCCTACGAGCAGTACTTC.

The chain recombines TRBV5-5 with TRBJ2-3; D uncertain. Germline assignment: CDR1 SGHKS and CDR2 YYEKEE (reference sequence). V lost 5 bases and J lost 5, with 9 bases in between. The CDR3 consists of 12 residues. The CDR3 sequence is CASSWAEDTQYF. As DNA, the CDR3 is TGTGCCAGCAGTTGGGCAGAAGATACGCAGTATTTT. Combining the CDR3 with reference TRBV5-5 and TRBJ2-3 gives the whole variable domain DAGVTQSPTHLIKTRGQQVTLRCSPISGHKSVSWYQQVLGQGPQFIFQYYEKEERGRGNFPDRFSARQFPNYSSELNVNALLLGDSALYLCASSWAEDTQYFGPGTRLTVL.

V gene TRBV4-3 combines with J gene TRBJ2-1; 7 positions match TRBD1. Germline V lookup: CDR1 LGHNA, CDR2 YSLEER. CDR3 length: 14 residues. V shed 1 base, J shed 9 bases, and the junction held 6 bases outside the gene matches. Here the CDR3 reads CASSQGVGGGEQFF. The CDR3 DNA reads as TGCGCCAGCAGCCAAGGGGTAGGGGGCGGTGAGCAGTTCTTC.

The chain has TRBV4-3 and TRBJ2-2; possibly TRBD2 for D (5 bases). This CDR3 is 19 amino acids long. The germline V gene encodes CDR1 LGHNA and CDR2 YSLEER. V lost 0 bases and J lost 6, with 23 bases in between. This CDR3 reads CASSQERSLSGILAGELFF. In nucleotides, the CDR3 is TGCGCCAGCAGCCAAGAACGGTCCCTCAGCGGAATTCTCGCCGGGGAGCTGTTTTTT.

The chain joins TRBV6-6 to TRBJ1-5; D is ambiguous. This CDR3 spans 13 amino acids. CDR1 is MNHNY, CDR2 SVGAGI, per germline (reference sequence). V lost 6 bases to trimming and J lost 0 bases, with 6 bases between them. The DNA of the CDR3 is TGTGCCAGCAGCCCGTATAGCAATCAGCCCCAGCATTTT. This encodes CASSPYSNQPQHF.

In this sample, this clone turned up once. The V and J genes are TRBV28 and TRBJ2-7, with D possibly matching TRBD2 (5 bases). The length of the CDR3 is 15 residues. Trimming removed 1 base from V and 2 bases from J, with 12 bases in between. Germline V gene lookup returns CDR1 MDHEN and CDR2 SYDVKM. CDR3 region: CASSLSRVGTYEQYF. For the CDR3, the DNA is TGTGCCAGCAGTTTATCGAGGGTTGGGACCTACGAGCAGTACTTC.

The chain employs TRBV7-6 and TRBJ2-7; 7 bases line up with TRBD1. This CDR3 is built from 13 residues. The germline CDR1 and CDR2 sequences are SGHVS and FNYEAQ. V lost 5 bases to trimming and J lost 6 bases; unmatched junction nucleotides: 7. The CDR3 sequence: CASSPETGTEQYF. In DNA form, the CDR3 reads TGTGCCAGCAGCCCTGAGACAGGGACCGAGCAGTACTTC.

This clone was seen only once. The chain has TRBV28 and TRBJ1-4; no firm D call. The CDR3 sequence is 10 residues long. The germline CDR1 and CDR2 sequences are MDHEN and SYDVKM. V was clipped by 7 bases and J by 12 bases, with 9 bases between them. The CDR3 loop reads CASKRGELFF. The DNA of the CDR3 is TGTGCCAGCAAAAGAGGCGAACTGTTTTTT.

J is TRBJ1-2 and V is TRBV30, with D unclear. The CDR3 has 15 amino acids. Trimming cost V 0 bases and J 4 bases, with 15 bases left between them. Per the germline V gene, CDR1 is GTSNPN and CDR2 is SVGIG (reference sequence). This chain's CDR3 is CAWSVSQRATYGYTF. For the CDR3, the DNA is TGTGCCTGGAGTGTCTCCCAGCGGGCTACCTATGGCTACACCTTC.

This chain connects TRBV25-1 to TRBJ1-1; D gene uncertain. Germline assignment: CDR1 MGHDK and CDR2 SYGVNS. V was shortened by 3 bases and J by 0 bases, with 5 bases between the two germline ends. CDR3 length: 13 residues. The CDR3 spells CASSDPVNTEAFF. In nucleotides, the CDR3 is TGTGCCAGCAGTGATCCAGTGAACACTGAAGCTTTCTTT.

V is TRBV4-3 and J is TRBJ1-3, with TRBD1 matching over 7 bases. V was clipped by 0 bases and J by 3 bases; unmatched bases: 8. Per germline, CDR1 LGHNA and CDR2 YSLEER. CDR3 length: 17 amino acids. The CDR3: CASSQETGTAGGNTIYF. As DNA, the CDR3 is TGCGCCAGCAGCCAAGAGACTGGGACAGCGGGTGGAAACACCATATATTTT.

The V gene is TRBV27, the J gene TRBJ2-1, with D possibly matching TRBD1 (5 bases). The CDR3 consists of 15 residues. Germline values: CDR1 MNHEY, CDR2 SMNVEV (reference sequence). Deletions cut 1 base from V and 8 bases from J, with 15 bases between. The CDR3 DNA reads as TGTGCCAGCAGTTTATTTCAGGGCGTCCCACATGAGCAGTTCTTC. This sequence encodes CASSLFQGVPHEQFF.

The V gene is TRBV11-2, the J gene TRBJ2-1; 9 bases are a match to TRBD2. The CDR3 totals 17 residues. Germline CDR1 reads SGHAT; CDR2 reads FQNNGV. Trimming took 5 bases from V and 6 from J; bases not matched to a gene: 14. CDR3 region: CASSRTLGLAIGNEQFF. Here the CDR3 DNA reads TGTGCCAGCAGCCGGACGTTGGGACTAGCTATCGGCAATGAGCAGTTCTTC.

CDR3 loop: CASSLEGSGQWTQYF. The DNA for the CDR3 is TGTGCCAGCAGTTTAGAGGGTAGCGGCCAATGGACCCAGTACTTC. The rearrangement uses TRBV28 and TRBJ2-5, with D maybe TRBD2 (6 bases). This CDR3 contains 15 residues. Germline lookup yields CDR1 MDHEN and CDR2 SYDVKM. The germline V and J ends were trimmed by 2 bases and 7 bases, with 17 bases remaining between them.

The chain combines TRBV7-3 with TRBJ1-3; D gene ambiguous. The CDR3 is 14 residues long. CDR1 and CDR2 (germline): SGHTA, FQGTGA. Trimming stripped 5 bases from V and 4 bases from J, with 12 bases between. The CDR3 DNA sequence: TGTGCCAGCAGCCCAACGCCCGGGGGAAACACCATATATTTT. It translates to CASSPTPGGNTIYF.

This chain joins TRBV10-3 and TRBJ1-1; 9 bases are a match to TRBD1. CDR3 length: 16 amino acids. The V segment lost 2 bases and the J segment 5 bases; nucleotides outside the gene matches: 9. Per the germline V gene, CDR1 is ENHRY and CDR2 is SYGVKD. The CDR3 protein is CAISEGYGQGNTEAFF. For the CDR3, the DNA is TGTGCCATCAGTGAGGGATACGGACAGGGGAATACTGAAGCTTTCTTT.

The CDR3: CASSGRRRDTDTQYF. The CDR3 bases are TGTGCCAGCAGCGGACGGCGGAGGGACACAGATACGCAGTATTTT. V usage is TRBV6-2 or TRBV6-3 and J usage is TRBJ2-3, with D possibly matching TRBD2 (6 bases). Per the germline V gene, CDR1 is MNHEY and CDR2 is SVGEGT. Trimming stripped 6 bases from V and 2 bases from J, with 15 bases between. The CDR3 contains 15 residues.

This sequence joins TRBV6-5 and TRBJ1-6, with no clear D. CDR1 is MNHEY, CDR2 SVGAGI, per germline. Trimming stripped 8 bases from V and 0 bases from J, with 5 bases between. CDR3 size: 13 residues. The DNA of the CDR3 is TGTGCCAGCGGCAGCTCCTATAATTCACCCCTCCACTTT. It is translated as CASGSSYNSPLHF.

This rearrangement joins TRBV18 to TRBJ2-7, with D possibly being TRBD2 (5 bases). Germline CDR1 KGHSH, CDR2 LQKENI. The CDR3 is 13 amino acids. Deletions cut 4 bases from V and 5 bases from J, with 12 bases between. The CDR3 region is CASSLKAADEQYF. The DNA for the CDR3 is TGTGCCAGCTCACTGAAAGCGGCAGACGAGCAGTACTTC.

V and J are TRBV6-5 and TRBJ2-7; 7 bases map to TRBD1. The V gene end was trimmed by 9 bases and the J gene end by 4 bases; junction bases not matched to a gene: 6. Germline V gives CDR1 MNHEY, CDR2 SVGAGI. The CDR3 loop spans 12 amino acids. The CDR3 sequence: CASGGRGYEQYF. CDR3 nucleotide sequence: TGTGCCAGTGGGGGCAGGGGGTACGAGCAGTACTTC.

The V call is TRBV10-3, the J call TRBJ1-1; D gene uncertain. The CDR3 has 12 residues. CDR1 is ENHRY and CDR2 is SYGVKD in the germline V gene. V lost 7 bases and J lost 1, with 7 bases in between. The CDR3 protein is CAIKPPNTEAFF. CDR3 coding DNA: TGTGCCATCAAGCCGCCGAACACTGAAGCTTTCTTT.

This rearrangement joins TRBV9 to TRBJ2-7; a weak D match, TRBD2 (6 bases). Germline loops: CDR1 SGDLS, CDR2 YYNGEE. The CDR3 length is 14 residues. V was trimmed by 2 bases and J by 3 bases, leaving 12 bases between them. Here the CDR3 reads CASSVRDRDYEQYF. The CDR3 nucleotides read TGTGCCAGCAGCGTGCGGGACCGGGACTACGAGCAGTACTTC.

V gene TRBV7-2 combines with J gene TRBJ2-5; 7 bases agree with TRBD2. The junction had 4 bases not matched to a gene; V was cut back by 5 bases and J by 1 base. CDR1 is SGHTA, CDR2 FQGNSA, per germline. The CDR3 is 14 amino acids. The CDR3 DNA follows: TGTGCCAGCAGCCCTCTAGCGGCCCAAGAGACCCAGTACTTC. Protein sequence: CASSPLAAQETQYF.

In DNA, the CDR3 is TGTGCCAGCAGCTTAGTACAGGACGGGTCACCCCTCCACTTT. Amino acids: CASSLVQDGSPLHF. The chain has TRBV7-2 and TRBJ1-6; D is possibly TRBD1 (5 bases). Germline CDR1 reads SGHTA; CDR2 reads FQGNSA. The CDR3 has 14 amino acids. V lost 1 base, J lost 10 bases, and 11 bases lay in between.

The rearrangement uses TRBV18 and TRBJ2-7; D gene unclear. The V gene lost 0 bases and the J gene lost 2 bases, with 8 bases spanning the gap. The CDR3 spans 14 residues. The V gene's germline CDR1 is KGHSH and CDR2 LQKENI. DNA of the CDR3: TGTGCCAGCTCACCACCTCACAGTCCCTACGAGCAGTACTTC. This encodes CASSPPHSPYEQYF. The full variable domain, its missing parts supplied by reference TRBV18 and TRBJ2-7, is NAGVMQNPRHLVRRRGQEARLRCSPMKGHSHVYWYRQLPEEGLKFMVYLQKENIIDESGMPKERFSAEFPKEGPSILRIQQVVRGDSAAYFCASSPPHSPYEQYFGPGTRLTVT.

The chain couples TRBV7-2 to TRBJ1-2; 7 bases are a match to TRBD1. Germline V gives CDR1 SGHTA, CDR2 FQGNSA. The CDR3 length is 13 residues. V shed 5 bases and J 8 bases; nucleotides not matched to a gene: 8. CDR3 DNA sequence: TGTGCCAGCAGCCAAACGACAGGGCTCGGCTACACCTTC. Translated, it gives CASSQTTGLGYTF. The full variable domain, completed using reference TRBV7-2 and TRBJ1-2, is GAGVSQSPSNKVTEKGKDVELRCDPISGHTALYWYRQSLGQGLEFLIYFQGNSAPDKSGLPSDRFSAERTGGSVSTLTIQRTQQEDSAVYLCASSQTTGLGYTFGSGTRLTVV.

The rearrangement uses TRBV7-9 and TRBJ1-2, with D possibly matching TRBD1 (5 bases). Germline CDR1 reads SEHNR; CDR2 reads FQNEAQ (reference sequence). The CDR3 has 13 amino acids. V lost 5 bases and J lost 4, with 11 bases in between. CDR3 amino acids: CASSTGNLYGYTF. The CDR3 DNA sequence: TGTGCCAGCAGCACAGGAAACCTCTATGGCTACACCTTC.